This TCR beta chain comes out of a study of cytomegalovirus exposure and HLA in healthy donors. Germline loops: CDR1 MDHEN, CDR2 SYDVKM. The CDR3 sequence is 15 residues long. Trimming removed 4 bases at V and 5 bases at J, with 17 bases between. The table came from immunoSEQ multiplex PCR; TCRdb's copy has only in-frame clones and leaves some out. The top ten hold over 0.95% of the sample, which has around 200,000 clones, approximately 78% seen once. Study-wide results and limits: It was found in a later analysis that first-cohort TCR clusters tended to co-occur in the roughly 120 validation repertoires. Most observed TCR sequences were rare, whereas some public TCRs were detected in many donors. Reports indicated that the classifier achieved high specificity and sensitivity in diagnosing cytomegalovirus status.

Comments on this clone: The target antigen is unknown.

The sample consisted of PBMCs. The source of this sequence is a woman in her 30s in good health and CMV-seronegative. The chain combines TRBV28 with TRBJ1-2; D gene uncertain. The CDR3 DNA follows: TGTGCCAGCAGTTCATACTCCGGGGTTGGTTATGGCTACACCTTC. As protein: CASSSYSGVGYGYTF.